Detailed here is one T cell receptor (beta chain). What it binds is unknown. These data belong to a study of radiotherapy plus CTLA-4 blockade in lung cancer. Study at large: There were objective responses in around 18% of patients, and 30% to 35% had disease control. Findings and caveats of the study: Blood-borne expansion of tumor-derived TCR clones followed radiotherapy plus ipilimumab. The best predictor of response was reported to be early blood T cell clone dynamics, with interferon-beta.

TCRdb's copy holds only in-frame clones and misses some; the assay was immunoSEQ multiplex PCR. The table lists 81,000 or so clones, around 86% of them singletons. This CDR3 contains 15 residues. V lost 0 bases and J lost 6; bases outside the gene matches: 3. The germline CDR1 and CDR2 sequences are SGDLS and YYNGEE. Sequencing was performed on peripheral blood, taken from a patient treated with radiotherapy plus ipilimumab. The V and J genes are TRBV9 and TRBJ1-3; 10 bases map to TRBD1. The sequence was obtained from a human donor with non-small cell lung cancer who had stable disease on radiotherapy plus ipilimumab. The CDR3 DNA is TGTGCCAGCAGCGTAGGGGGGACAGGGGTAAACACCATATATTTT. Translating gives CASSVGGTGVNTIYF.